This T cell receptor beta chain comes out of a study of T-cell memory formation after mild COVID-19. Study-level results: The study detected some responding clones in pre-infection memory, suggesting cross-reactive memory joined.

Libraries for TCRalpha and TCRbeta carried sample barcodes and unique molecular identifiers via 5'RACE. TCRdb independently ran MiXCR on the 5' RACE reads; one entry per CDR3 protein. The profile covers approximately 480,000 distinct CDR3 sequences, with 18% appearing a single time and approximately 13% taken by the ten largest. The CDR3 is 15 residues long. CDR1 SGHTA and CDR2 FQGTGA come from the germline V gene. V lost 5 bases and J lost 2, with 16 bases in between. With respect to this clonotype: The antigen remains unidentified.

This clonotype originated in an adult woman who had mild COVID-19 (a few samples of this study predate the infection). Cell type and time point are not known. The rearrangement joins TRBV7-3 to TRBJ2-7; D gene uncertain. The sequenced sample consisted of PBMCs or a T cell subset sorted from them (not recorded which). The CDR3 bases are TGTGCCAGCAGCCCCCTAAGTGGGCCAACCTACGAGCAGTACTTC. It translates to CASSPLSGPTYEQYF. The full variable domain, in which reference TRBV7-3 and TRBJ2-7 provide the parts outside the CDR3, is GAGVSQTPSNKVTEKGKYVELRCDPISGHTALYWYRQSLGQGPEFLIYFQGTGAADDSGLPNDRFFAVRPEGSVSTLKIQRTERGDSAVYLCASSPLSGPTYEQYFGPGTRLTVT.